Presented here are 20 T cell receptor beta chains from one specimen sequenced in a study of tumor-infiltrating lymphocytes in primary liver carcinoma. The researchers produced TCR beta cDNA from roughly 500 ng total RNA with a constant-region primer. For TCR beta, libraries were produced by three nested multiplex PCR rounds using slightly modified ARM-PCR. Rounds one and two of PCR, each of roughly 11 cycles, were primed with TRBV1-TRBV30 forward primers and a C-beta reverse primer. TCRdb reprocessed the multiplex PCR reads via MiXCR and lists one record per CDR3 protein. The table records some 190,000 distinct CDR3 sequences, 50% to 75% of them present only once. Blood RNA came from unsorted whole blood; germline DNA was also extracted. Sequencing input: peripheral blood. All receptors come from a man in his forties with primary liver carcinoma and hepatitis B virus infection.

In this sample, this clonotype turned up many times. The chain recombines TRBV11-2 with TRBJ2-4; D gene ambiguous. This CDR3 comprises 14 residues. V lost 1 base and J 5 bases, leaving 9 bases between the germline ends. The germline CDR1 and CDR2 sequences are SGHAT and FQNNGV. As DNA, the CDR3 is TGTGCCAGCAGCTTAGTAAGGATGGAAAACATTCAGTACTTC. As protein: CASSLVRMENIQYF.

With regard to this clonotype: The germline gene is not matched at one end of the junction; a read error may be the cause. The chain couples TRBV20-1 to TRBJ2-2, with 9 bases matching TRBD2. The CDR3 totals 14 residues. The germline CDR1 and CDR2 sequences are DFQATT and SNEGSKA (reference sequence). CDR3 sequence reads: CSAPGTSKTGELFF. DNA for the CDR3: TGCAGTGCTCCCGGGACTAGCAAAACCGGGGAGCTCTTTTTT.

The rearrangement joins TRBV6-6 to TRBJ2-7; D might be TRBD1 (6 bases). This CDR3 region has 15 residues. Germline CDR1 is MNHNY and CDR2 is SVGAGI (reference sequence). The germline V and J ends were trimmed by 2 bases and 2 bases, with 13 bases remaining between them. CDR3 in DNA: TGTGCCAGCAGTTACAAACGGGACACCACCTACGAGCAGTACTTC. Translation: CASSYKRDTTYEQYF.

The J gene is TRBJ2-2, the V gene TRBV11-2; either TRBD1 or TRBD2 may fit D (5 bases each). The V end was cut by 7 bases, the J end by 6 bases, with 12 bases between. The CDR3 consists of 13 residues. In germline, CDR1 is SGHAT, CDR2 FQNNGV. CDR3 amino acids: CASIPGRAGELFF. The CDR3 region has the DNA TGTGCCAGCATACCAGGGAGAGCCGGGGAGCTGTTTTTT.

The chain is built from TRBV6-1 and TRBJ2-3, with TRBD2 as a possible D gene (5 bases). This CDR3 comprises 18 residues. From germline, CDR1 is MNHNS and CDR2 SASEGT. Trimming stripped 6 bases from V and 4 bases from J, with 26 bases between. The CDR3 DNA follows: TGTGCCAGCAGACCTTCAGTGACAACCGACCAGAGGGCAGATACGCAGTATTTT. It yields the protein CASRPSVTTDQRADTQYF.

The CDR3 sequence is CASSFDPDSFNQPQHF. DNA of the CDR3: TGTGCCAGCAGCTTTGACCCGGACAGTTTCAATCAGCCCCAGCATTTT. The chain uses TRBV7-8 and TRBJ1-5, with TRBD1 as a possible D gene (6 bases). Trimming cost V 3 bases and J 3 bases, with 15 bases left between them. The CDR3 runs 16 residues. CDR1 and CDR2 from the germline V gene are SGHVS and FQNEAQ.

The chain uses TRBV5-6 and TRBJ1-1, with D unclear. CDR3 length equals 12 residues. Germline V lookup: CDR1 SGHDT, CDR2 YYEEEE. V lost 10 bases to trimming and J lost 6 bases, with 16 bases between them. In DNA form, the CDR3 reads TGTGCCCGCGGTGGGATGGAGGCTGAAGCTTTCTTT. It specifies CARGGMEAEAFF.

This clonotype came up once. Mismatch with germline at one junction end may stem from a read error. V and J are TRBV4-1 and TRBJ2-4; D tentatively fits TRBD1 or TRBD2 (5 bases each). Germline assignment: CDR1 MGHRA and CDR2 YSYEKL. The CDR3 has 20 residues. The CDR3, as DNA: TGCGCCAGCAGCCAAGAAGTGGTCAGGGCCACCGATCTAGCCAAAAGCATTCAGTACTTC. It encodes CASSQEVVRATDLAKSIQYF.

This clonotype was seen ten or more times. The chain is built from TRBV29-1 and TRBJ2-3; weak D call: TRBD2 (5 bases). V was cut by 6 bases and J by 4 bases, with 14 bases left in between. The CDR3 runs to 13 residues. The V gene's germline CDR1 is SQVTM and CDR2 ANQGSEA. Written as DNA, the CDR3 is TGCAGCGTCCCCCCCCAGGAGGCAGATACGCAGTATTTT. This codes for CSVPPQEADTQYF.

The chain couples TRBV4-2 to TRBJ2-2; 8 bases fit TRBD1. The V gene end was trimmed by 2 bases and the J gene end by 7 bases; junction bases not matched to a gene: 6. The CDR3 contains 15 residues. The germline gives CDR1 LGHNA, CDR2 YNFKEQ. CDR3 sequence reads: CASSQPRTGFGELFF. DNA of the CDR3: TGTGCCAGCAGCCAACCCAGGACAGGGTTCGGGGAGCTGTTTTTT.

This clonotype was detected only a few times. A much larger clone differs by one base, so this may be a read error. The CDR3 spells CACSPGQGTDTQYF. The CDR3, as DNA: TGTGCCTGCAGCCCGGGACAGGGCACAGATACGCAGTATTTT. The chain combines TRBV11-3 with TRBJ2-3; 8 bases map to TRBD1. Per the germline V gene, CDR1 is SGHNT and CDR2 is YENEEA. This CDR3 comprises 14 residues. Full variable domain (missing parts from reference TRBV11-3 and TRBJ2-3): EAGVVQSPRYKIIEKKQPVAFWCNPISGHNTLYWYLQNLGQGPELLIRYENEEAVDDSQLPKDRFSAERLKGVDSTLKIQPAELGDSAVYLCACSPGQGTDTQYFGPGTRLTVL.

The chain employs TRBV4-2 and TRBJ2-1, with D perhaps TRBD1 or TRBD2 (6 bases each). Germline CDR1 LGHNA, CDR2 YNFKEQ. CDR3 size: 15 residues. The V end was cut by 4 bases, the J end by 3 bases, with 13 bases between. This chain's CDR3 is CASSRARDNYNEQFF. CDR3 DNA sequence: TGTGCCAGCAGCCGAGCGCGGGACAACTACAATGAGCAGTTCTTC.

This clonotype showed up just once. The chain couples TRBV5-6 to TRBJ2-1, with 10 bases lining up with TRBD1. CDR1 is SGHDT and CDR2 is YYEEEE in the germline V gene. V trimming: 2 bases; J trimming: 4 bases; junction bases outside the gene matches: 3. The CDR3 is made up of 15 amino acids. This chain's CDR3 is CASSFGTGAYNEQFF. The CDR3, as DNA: TGTGCCAGCAGCTTCGGGACAGGGGCGTACAATGAGCAGTTCTTC.

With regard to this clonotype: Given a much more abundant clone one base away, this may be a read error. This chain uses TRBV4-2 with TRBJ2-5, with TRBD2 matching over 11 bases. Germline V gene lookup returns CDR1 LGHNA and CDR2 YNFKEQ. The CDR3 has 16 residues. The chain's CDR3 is CASSQVTSGSRENQYF. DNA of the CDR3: TGTGCCAGCAGCCAAGTAACTAGCGGGAGTAGAGAGAACCAGTACTTC.

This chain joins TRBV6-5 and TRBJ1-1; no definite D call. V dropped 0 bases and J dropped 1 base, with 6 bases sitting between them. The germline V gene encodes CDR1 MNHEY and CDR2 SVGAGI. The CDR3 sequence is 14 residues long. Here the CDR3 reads CASSYSGRNTEAFF. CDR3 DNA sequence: TGTGCCAGCAGTTACTCGGGGAGGAACACTGAAGCTTTCTTT.

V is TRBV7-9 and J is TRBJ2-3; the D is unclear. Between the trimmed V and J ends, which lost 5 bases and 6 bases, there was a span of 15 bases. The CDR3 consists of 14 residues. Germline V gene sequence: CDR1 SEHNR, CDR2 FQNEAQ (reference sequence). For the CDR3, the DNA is TGTGCCAGCAGCCCCACACGAACGAGGGATACGCAGTATTTT. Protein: CASSPTRTRDTQYF.

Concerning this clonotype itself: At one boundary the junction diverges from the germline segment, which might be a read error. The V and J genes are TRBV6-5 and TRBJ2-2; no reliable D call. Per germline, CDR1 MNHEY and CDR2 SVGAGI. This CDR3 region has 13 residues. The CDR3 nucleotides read TGTGACAGCAGCTCCCGCTATCCCGGGGAGCTGTTTTTT. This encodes CDSSSRYPGELFF.

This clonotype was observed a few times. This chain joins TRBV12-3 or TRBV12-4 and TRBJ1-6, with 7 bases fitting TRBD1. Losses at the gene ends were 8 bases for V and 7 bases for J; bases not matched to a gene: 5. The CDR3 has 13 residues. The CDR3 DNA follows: TGTGCCAGCTGGGACAGCACGAATTCACCCCTCCACTTT. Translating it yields CASWDSTNSPLHF.

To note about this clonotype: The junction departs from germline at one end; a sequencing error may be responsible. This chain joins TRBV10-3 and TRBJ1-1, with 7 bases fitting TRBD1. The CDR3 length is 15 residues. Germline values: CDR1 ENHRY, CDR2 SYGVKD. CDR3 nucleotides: TGTGCCATCAGTGAGTCTCCAGGGGGGGACACCGAAGCTCTCTTT. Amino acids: CAISESPGGDTEALF.

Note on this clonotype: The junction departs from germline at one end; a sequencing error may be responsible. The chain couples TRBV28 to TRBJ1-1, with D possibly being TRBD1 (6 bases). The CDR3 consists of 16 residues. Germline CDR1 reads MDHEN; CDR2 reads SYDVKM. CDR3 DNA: TGTGCCAGCACCCAATGGGGGCAGGGAAGGAACACCGAAGCTTTCTTT. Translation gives CASTQWGQGRNTEAFF. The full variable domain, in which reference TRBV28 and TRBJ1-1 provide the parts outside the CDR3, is DVKVTQSSRYLVKRTGEKVFLECVQDMDHENMFWYRQDPGLGLRLIYFSYDVKMKEKGDIPEGYSVSREKKERFSLILESASTNQTSMYLCASTQWGQGRNTEAFFGQGTRLTVV.